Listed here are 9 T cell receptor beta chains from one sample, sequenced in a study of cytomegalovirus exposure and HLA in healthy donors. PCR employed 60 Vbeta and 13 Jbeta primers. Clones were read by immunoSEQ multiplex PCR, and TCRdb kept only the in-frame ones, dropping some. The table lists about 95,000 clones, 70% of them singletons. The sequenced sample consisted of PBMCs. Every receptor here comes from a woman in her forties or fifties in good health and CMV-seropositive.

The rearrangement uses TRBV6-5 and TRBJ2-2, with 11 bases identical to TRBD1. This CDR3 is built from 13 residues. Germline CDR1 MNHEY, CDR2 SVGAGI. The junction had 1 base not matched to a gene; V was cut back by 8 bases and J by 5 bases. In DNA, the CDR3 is TGTGCCAGCGGGGACAGGGGGACCGGGGAGCTGTTTTTT. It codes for CASGDRGTGELFF.

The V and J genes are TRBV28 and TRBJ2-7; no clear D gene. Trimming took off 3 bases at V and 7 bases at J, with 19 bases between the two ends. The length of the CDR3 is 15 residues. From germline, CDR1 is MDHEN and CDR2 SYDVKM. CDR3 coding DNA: TGTGCCAGCAGTTTGGAAAGGTACAGCCTACTGGAGCAGTACTTC. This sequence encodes CASSLERYSLLEQYF.

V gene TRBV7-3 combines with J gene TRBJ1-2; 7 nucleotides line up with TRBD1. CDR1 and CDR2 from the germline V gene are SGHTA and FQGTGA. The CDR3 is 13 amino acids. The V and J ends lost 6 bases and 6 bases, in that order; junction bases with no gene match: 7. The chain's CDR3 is CASSQQGSDGYTF. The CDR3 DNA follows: TGTGCCAGCAGTCAACAGGGGTCGGATGGCTACACCTTC.

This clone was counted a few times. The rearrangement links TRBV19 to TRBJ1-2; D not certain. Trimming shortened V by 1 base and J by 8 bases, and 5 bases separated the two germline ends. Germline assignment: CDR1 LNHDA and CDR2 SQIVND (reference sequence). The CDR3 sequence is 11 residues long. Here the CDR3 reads CASSIGHGYTF. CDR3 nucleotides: TGTGCCAGTAGTATAGGGCACGGCTACACCTTC.

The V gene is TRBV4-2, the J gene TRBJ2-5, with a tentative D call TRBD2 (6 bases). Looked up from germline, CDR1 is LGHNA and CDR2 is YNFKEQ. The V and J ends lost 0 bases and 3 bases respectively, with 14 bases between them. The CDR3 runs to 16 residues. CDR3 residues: CASSQERSAGEETQYF. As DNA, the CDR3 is TGTGCCAGCAGCCAAGAAAGGTCAGCGGGTGAAGAGACCCAGTACTTC.

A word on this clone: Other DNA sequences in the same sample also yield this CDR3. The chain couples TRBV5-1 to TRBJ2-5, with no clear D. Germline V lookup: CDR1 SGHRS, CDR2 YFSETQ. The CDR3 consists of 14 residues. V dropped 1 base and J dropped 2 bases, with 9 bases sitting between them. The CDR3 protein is CASSLLTSQETQYF. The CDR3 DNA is TGCGCCAGCAGCTTGTTGACATCACAAGAGACCCAGTACTTC.

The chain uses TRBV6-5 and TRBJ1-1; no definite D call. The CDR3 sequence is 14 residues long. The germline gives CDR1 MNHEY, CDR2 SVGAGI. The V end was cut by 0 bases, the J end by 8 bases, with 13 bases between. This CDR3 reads CASSYSAPTAEAFF. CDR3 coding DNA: TGTGCCAGCAGTTACTCGGCCCCAACCGCCGAAGCTTTCTTT.

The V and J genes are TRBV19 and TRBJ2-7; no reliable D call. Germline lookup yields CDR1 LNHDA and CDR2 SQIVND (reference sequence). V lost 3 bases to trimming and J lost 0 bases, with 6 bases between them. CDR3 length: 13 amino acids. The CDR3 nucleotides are TGTGCCAGTAGTATCGGTCTCTCCTACGAGCAGTACTTC. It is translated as CASSIGLSYEQYF.

The CDR3 is CASTGGAGYNEQFF. CDR3 DNA sequence: TGTGCCAGCACAGGGGGCGCGGGGTACAATGAGCAGTTCTTC. V gene TRBV28 combines with J gene TRBJ2-1, with 8 bases lining up with TRBD1. In germline, CDR1 is MDHEN, CDR2 SYDVKM. CDR3 size: 14 residues. Germline trimming cut 7 bases from V and 4 bases from J; bases unmatched to any gene: 6.